The T cell receptor (beta chain) described here comes from a study of blood T cell repertoires in COVID-19. At the level of the study: Nucleic acid was either cDNA or gDNA, and it came from T cells, B-cell-depleted T cells, or PBMCs.

This CDR3 region has 13 residues. V was pared by 2 bases and J by 6 bases, with 9 bases between. Only in-frame clones appear in the TCRdb table, and some are missing; sequencing was by immunoSEQ multiplex PCR. The data hold about 420,000 clones, with approximately 90% observed a single time. The receptor's source is a man aged 18-30 years with COVID-19, enrolled during active disease. The chain employs TRBV12-3 or TRBV12-4 and TRBJ2-3; possible D gene TRBD2, 7 bases. Sequencing used peripheral blood. The CDR3, as DNA: TGTGCCAGCAGTTTAAGGGGGGGCGATACGCAGTATTTT. Amino acids: CASSLRGGDTQYF.